The rows below give T cell receptor beta chains drawn from one sample of a study of CD8 T cells in Susac syndrome. In TCRdb, the immunoSEQ multiplex PCR reads were re-called with MiXCR into one record per CDR3 protein. The sample holds some 210,000 distinct CDR3 sequences, about 95% seen once. The sample was CD4+ T cells from PBMCs. The source of these receptors is a human donor with Susac syndrome. CDR3s include the opening cysteine and the closing phenylalanine or tryptophan. D genes are given only for firm matches. For some rows the clone size is stated as once, few or many, or as a class when expanded; others skip it.

d_call: .
j_call: TRBJ1-6
v_call: TRBV6-1
clone_size: .
cdr3_aa: CASSQDPLAYNSPLHF
cdr3_nt: TGTGCCAGCAGTCAGGACCCGCTGGCGTATAATTCACCCCTCCACTTT

d_call: .
j_call: TRBJ1-1
v_call: TRBV9
clone_size: .
cdr3_aa: CASSVGGRRNTEAFF
cdr3_nt: TGTGCCAGCAGCGTAGGGGGCAGGAGGAACACTGAAGCTTTCTTT

d_call: TRBD1
j_call: TRBJ2-4
v_call: TRBV27
clone_size: .
cdr3_aa: CASRPSGTGTSIQYF
cdr3_nt: TGTGCCAGCAGACCCTCCGGGACAGGAACATCCATTCAGTACTTC

d_call: .
j_call: TRBJ2-1
v_call: TRBV6-6
clone_size: .
cdr3_aa: CASSYPSVGGEQFF
cdr3_nt: TGTGCCAGCAGTTACCCTAGCGTGGGCGGTGAGCAGTTCTTC

d_call: .
j_call: TRBJ2-3
v_call: TRBV6-5
clone_size: .
cdr3_aa: CASATRESTDTQYF
cdr3_nt: TGTGCCAGCGCCACCCGGGAGTCCACAGATACGCAGTATTTT

d_call: TRBD1
j_call: TRBJ1-2
v_call: TRBV27
clone_size: .
cdr3_aa: CASSFQGRGHYGYTF
cdr3_nt: TGTGCCAGCAGTTTTCAGGGCAGGGGGCATTATGGCTACACCTTC

d_call: TRBD1
j_call: TRBJ1-1
v_call: TRBV2
clone_size: .
cdr3_aa: CASSGAGGVVNTEAFF
cdr3_nt: TGTGCCAGCAGTGGAGCAGGGGGCGTTGTTAACACTGAAGCTTTCTTT

d_call: .
j_call: TRBJ2-2
v_call: TRBV5-6
clone_size: .
cdr3_aa: CASSRTWGEELFF
cdr3_nt: TGTGCCAGCAGCCGGACGTGGGGAGAGGAGCTGTTTTTT

d_call: .
j_call: TRBJ2-7
v_call: TRBV12-3/TRBV12-4
clone_size: .
cdr3_aa: CASTYTGLGEQYF
cdr3_nt: TGTGCCAGCACTTATACAGGGCTGGGCGAGCAGTACTTC

d_call: TRBD1
j_call: TRBJ2-3
v_call: TRBV4-3
clone_size: .
cdr3_aa: CASSHSSKGGVGTDTQYF
cdr3_nt: TGCGCCAGCAGCCATTCATCGAAAGGGGGCGTAGGTACAGATACGCAGTATTTT

d_call: .
j_call: TRBJ1-1
v_call: TRBV24-1
clone_size: .
cdr3_aa: CATRGTHADEGNTEAFF
cdr3_nt: TGTGCCACCAGGGGGACTCACGCCGATGAAGGCAACACTGAAGCTTTCTTT

d_call: TRBD1
j_call: TRBJ1-1
v_call: TRBV11-1
clone_size: .
cdr3_aa: CASSFYRQGNTEAFF
cdr3_nt: TGTGCCAGCAGCTTTTACCGACAGGGGAACACTGAAGCTTTCTTT

d_call: .
j_call: TRBJ2-7
v_call: TRBV20-1
clone_size: .
cdr3_aa: CSARTGRQIYEQYF
cdr3_nt: TGCAGTGCTAGGACTGGGCGGCAGATCTACGAGCAGTACTTC

d_call: .
j_call: TRBJ1-2
v_call: TRBV7-9
clone_size: .
cdr3_aa: CASSDSLRFYGYTF
cdr3_nt: TGTGCCAGCAGCGACAGCCTGCGATTCTATGGCTACACCTTC

d_call: .
j_call: TRBJ1-3
v_call: TRBV15
clone_size: .
cdr3_aa: CATILPRFRADTIYF
cdr3_nt: TGTGCCACCATACTTCCCAGGTTTCGGGCGGACACCATATATTTT

d_call: .
j_call: TRBJ2-7
v_call: TRBV7-2
clone_size: once
cdr3_aa: CASSFDYASEQYF
cdr3_nt: TGTGCCAGCAGCTTTGATTATGCAAGCGAGCAGTACTTC

d_call: .
j_call: TRBJ1-1
v_call: TRBV5-4
clone_size: .
cdr3_aa: CASSLRSNTEAFF
cdr3_nt: TGTGCCAGCAGCTTGAGGTCGAACACTGAAGCTTTCTTT

d_call: .
j_call: TRBJ1-1
v_call: TRBV30
clone_size: .
cdr3_aa: CAWSDGGAGTEAFF
cdr3_nt: TGTGCCTGGAGTGATGGCGGGGCAGGAACTGAAGCTTTCTTT

d_call: .
j_call: TRBJ2-3
v_call: TRBV20-1
clone_size: .
cdr3_aa: CSADAGTEADTQYF
cdr3_nt: TGCAGTGCTGACGCCGGGACGGAGGCAGATACGCAGTATTTT

d_call: .
j_call: TRBJ2-1
v_call: TRBV20-1
clone_size: .
cdr3_aa: CSAHRTPSSYNEQFF
cdr3_nt: TGCAGTGCGCACCGGACGCCTAGCTCCTACAATGAGCAGTTCTTC

d_call: TRBD1
j_call: TRBJ1-5
v_call: TRBV20-1
clone_size: .
cdr3_aa: CSAERQGQPQHF
cdr3_nt: TGCAGTGCAGAGCGACAGGGTCAGCCCCAGCATTTT

d_call: .
j_call: TRBJ1-1
v_call: TRBV6-5
clone_size: .
cdr3_aa: CASRNREGGNTEAFF
cdr3_nt: TGTGCCAGCAGGAACAGGGAGGGAGGGAACACTGAAGCTTTCTTT

d_call: .
j_call: TRBJ2-1
v_call: TRBV19
clone_size: .
cdr3_aa: CASAADYRVNSYNEQFF
cdr3_nt: TGTGCCAGCGCTGCCGACTACAGGGTAAACTCCTACAATGAGCAGTTCTTC

d_call: .
j_call: TRBJ2-7
v_call: TRBV30
clone_size: .
cdr3_aa: CAWAGRPSSYEQYF
cdr3_nt: TGTGCCTGGGCAGGGAGACCGAGCTCCTACGAGCAGTACTTC

d_call: .
j_call: TRBJ2-1
v_call: TRBV7-3
clone_size: .
cdr3_aa: CASSLAANNEQFF
cdr3_nt: TGTGCCAGCAGCTTAGCGGCGAACAATGAGCAGTTCTTC

d_call: .
j_call: TRBJ2-4
v_call: TRBV7-3
clone_size: .
cdr3_aa: CASSLPGGQNIQYF
cdr3_nt: TGTGCCAGCAGCTTACCCGGGGGCCAAAACATTCAGTACTTC

d_call: .
j_call: TRBJ1-2
v_call: TRBV29-1
clone_size: .
cdr3_aa: CSVEEVNYGYTF
cdr3_nt: TGCAGCGTTGAGGAGGTAAACTATGGCTACACCTTC

d_call: TRBD1
j_call: TRBJ2-5
v_call: TRBV20-1
clone_size: .
cdr3_aa: CRADRAGVGSQYF
cdr3_nt: TGCAGGGCTGACAGGGCAGGAGTCGGTTCCCAGTACTTC

d_call: .
j_call: TRBJ2-2
v_call: TRBV5-1
clone_size: .
cdr3_aa: CASSLQGPTGELFF
cdr3_nt: TGCGCCAGCAGCTTGCAGGGACCGACCGGGGAGCTGTTTTTT

d_call: .
j_call: TRBJ2-2
v_call: TRBV20-1
clone_size: once
cdr3_aa: CSAREQVKGTGELFF
cdr3_nt: TGCAGTGCTAGAGAACAGGTGAAGGGCACCGGGGAGCTGTTTTTT

d_call: TRBD1
j_call: TRBJ1-1
v_call: TRBV29-1
clone_size: .
cdr3_aa: CSVEDRGLNTEAFF
cdr3_nt: TGCAGCGTTGAAGACAGGGGGCTGAACACTGAAGCTTTCTTT

d_call: .
j_call: TRBJ1-5
v_call: TRBV6-1
clone_size: .
cdr3_aa: CASSEWRQVNQPQHF
cdr3_nt: TGTGCCAGCAGTGAATGGCGTCAGGTCAATCAGCCCCAGCATTTT

d_call: .
j_call: TRBJ1-1
v_call: TRBV20-1
clone_size: .
cdr3_aa: CSARRGRDTEAFF
cdr3_nt: TGCAGTGCCCGAAGAGGGAGGGACACTGAAGCTTTCTTT

d_call: TRBD1
j_call: TRBJ2-6
v_call: TRBV28
clone_size: .
cdr3_aa: CASKIRDRGPSGANVLTF
cdr3_nt: TGTGCCAGCAAAATTCGGGACAGGGGGCCCTCTGGGGCCAACGTCCTGACTTTC